This is a list of T cell receptor beta chains from one sample in a study of neurological immune-mediated disorders. TCRdb re-analysed the 5' RACE reads in MiXCR, keeping a single row per CDR3 protein. Of 55,000 to 85,000 distinct CDR3 sequences in the sample, 3.2% are singletons; the top ten hold around 5.2%. Source material: PBMCs. These TCRs come from a woman aged 45 to 65 with multiple sclerosis. The CDR3 runs from the conserved cysteine through the conserved F or W. D genes are given only for firm matches. The size entry is marked missing in some rows and otherwise reads once, few, many or a size class.

d_call | j_call | v_call | clone_size | cdr3_aa | cdr3_nt
TRBD1 | TRBJ1-6 | TRBV5-5 | many | CASSTTGEAYNSPLHF | TGTGCCAGCAGCACCACAGGGGAAGCTTATAATTCACCCCTCCACTTT
TRBD2 | TRBJ2-1 | TRBV20-1 | many | CSAKRAGGRGYNEQFF | TGCAGTGCCAAACGAGCAGGCGGGAGGGGTTACAATGAGCAGTTCTTC
- | TRBJ2-1 | TRBV12-3/TRBV12-4 | many | CASRPRRDGDEQFF | TGTGCCAGCAGGCCGCGGAGAGACGGTGATGAGCAGTTCTTC
- | TRBJ2-3 | TRBV5-1 | many | CASSLEGRRTDTQYF | TGCGCCAGCAGCTTAGAAGGGAGGAGAACAGATACGCAGTATTTT
TRBD2 | TRBJ2-1 | TRBV9 | many | CASSHTLAGGPFEQFF | TGTGCCAGCAGCCACACTTTAGCGGGAGGGCCGTTTGAGCAGTTCTTC
- | TRBJ2-1 | TRBV21-1 | few | CASSKGPHGDEQFF | TGTGCCAGCAGCAAAGGACCCCACGGTGATGAGCAGTTCTTC
- | TRBJ2-6 | TRBV29-1 | many | CSVAGGNGANVLTF | TGCAGCGTTGCAGGAGGGAACGGGGCCAACGTCCTGACTTTC
- | TRBJ2-3 | TRBV5-1 | many | CASSLLATSTDTQYF | TGCGCCAGCAGCTTGCTAGCGACTAGCACAGATACGCAGTATTTT
TRBD2 | TRBJ2-1 | TRBV7-9 | many | CASSLVVRSSGRDNEQFF | TGTGCCAGCAGCTTAGTGGTGCGCTCTAGCGGGAGGGATAATGAGCAGTTCTTC
TRBD1 | TRBJ2-5 | TRBV20-1 | many | CSASPGGRETQYF | TGCAGTGCTAGCCCAGGGGGCAGGGAGACCCAGTACTTC
TRBD2 | TRBJ2-3 | TRBV5-1 | many | CASSPGLAGDTQYF | TGCGCCAGCAGCCCGGGACTAGCGGGGGATACGCAGTATTTT
TRBD1 | TRBJ2-5 | TRBV5-1 | many | CASSSTDRGETQYF | TGCGCCAGCAGCTCGACCGACAGGGGAGAGACCCAGTACTTC
- | TRBJ2-3 | TRBV19 | many | CASSTTRYSTDTQYF | TGTGCCAGTAGTACGACACGTTATAGCACAGATACGCAGTATTTT
- | TRBJ2-3 | TRBV5-1 | many | CASSLTGLSTDTQYF | TGCGCCAGCAGCTTGACAGGGCTCAGCACAGATACGCAGTATTTT
TRBD1 | TRBJ1-2 | TRBV5-1 | many | CASSAQGADYGYTF | TGCGCCAGCAGCGCTCAGGGGGCGGACTATGGCTACACCTTC
- | TRBJ2-5 | TRBV5-1 | medium-sized | CASSLVTGVAETQYF | TGCGCCAGCAGCTTGGTAACGGGAGTAGCGGAGACCCAGTACTTC
- | TRBJ2-6 | TRBV2 | many | CASREISGANVLTF | TGTGCCAGCAGAGAGATATCTGGGGCCAACGTCCTGACTTTC
TRBD2 | TRBJ2-1 | TRBV27 | many | CASSGPGLAGLSSYNEQFF | TGTGCCAGCAGCGGACCGGGACTAGCGGGCCTGAGCTCCTACAATGAGCAGTTCTTC
TRBD1 | TRBJ1-1 | TRBV12-3/TRBV12-4 | many | CASSMGQTRLEAFF | TGTGCCAGCAGCATGGGACAGACTAGACTGGAAGCTTTCTTT
- | TRBJ2-3 | TRBV29-1 | many | CSGGLPRDTQYF | TGCAGCGGGGGCCTACCACGGGATACGCAGTATTTT
- | TRBJ2-3 | TRBV20-1 | many | CSASSPGGSTDTQYF | TGCAGTGCCAGCTCCCCTGGTGGCAGCACAGATACGCAGTATTTT
TRBD2 | TRBJ2-5 | TRBV29-1 | many | CSVEDGTSGAWPGETQYF | TGCAGCGTTGAAGACGGGACTAGCGGGGCCTGGCCAGGAGAGACCCAGTACTTC
- | TRBJ1-2 | TRBV6-6 | many | CASSPSPGHGYTF | TGTGCCAGCAGCCCATCCCCAGGTCATGGCTACACCTTC
TRBD1 | TRBJ1-4 | TRBV20-1 | many | CSARDYSAPGQGRATNEKLFF | TGCAGTGCTAGAGATTACTCTGCGCCGGGACAGGGAAGGGCAACTAATGAAAAACTGTTTTTT
TRBD1 | TRBJ2-4 | TRBV11-1 | many | CASSPGQGRAKNIQYF | TGTGCCAGCAGCCCGGGACAGGGACGGGCCAAAAACATTCAGTACTTC
- | TRBJ2-3 | TRBV20-1 | many | CSAPPPGYGWSQYF | TGCAGTGCCCCGCCTCCAGGGTACGGATGGTCGCAGTATTTT
TRBD1 | TRBJ1-1 | TRBV20-1 | many | CSATTGVTEAFF | TGCAGTGCTACGACAGGGGTGACTGAAGCTTTCTTT
- | TRBJ1-5 | TRBV4-3 | many | CASSQDRSISNQPQHF | TGCGCCAGCAGCCAAGACAGGTCCATTAGCAATCAGCCCCAGCATTTT
TRBD1 | TRBJ1-1 | TRBV20-1 | many | CSGQRQGPNTEAFF | TGCAGTGGGCAGAGACAGGGACCGAACACTGAAGCTTTCTTT
TRBD1 | TRBJ2-7 | TRBV20-1 | many | CSARQGAPYEQYF | TGCAGTGCTAGACAGGGGGCACCCTACGAGCAGTACTTC
TRBD2 | TRBJ2-5 | TRBV5-6 | many | CASSHLTSGPQETQYF | TGTGCCAGCAGCCATCTAACTAGCGGACCTCAAGAGACCCAGTACTTC
TRBD1 | TRBJ2-5 | TRBV14 | many | CASSEARQGIPPRETQYF | TGTGCCAGCAGCGAAGCTAGACAGGGGATCCCCCCACGGGAGACCCAGTACTTC
- | TRBJ1-2 | TRBV3-1 | many | CASSQGSIDGYTF | TGTGCCAGCAGCCAAGGGTCTATTGACGGCTACACCTTC
- | TRBJ1-5 | TRBV7-9 | many | CASSLGGFGQPQHF | TGTGCCAGCAGCTTAGGAGGGTTTGGGCAGCCCCAGCATTTT
- | TRBJ2-6 | TRBV7-2 | many | CASSFAGANVLTF | TGTGCCAGCAGCTTCGCTGGCGCCAACGTCCTGACTTTC
- | TRBJ2-1 | TRBV5-1 | many | CASSLAYNEQFF | TGCGCCAGCAGCTTAGCCTACAATGAGCAGTTCTTC
- | TRBJ2-3 | TRBV9 | many | CASSFLGMGLTDTQYF | TGTGCCAGCAGCTTTCTGGGGATGGGACTCACAGATACGCAGTATTTT
- | TRBJ2-5 | TRBV5-1 | many | CASSEPAGFQETQYF | TGCGCCAGCAGCGAGCCAGCGGGTTTCCAAGAGACCCAGTACTTC
- | TRBJ2-3 | TRBV5-1 | many | CASSPRDGGTDTQYF | TGCGCCAGCAGCCCACGGGACGGGGGAACAGATACGCAGTATTTT
TRBD2 | TRBJ2-1 | TRBV20-1 | many | CSAKPELAGGDNEQFF | TGCAGTGCTAAACCTGAACTAGCGGGAGGAGACAATGAGCAGTTCTTC
TRBD1 | TRBJ2-7 | TRBV20-1 | many | CSAIHGQGTYEQYF | TGCAGTGCTATCCATGGACAGGGGACCTACGAGCAGTACTTC
- | TRBJ2-5 | TRBV12-3/TRBV12-4 | - | CASSRGQGLSKNF | TGTGCCAGCTCCCGGGGCCAGGGGCTATCGAAGAACTTC
- | TRBJ2-4 | TRBV5-5 | many | CASSLVLAAGNIQYF | TGTGCCAGCAGCTTGGTGTTAGCGGCGGGAAACATTCAGTACTTC
- | TRBJ2-6 | TRBV19 | many | CASSSRVPSGANVLTF | TGTGCCAGTAGTTCCAGGGTCCCCTCTGGGGCCAACGTCCTGACTTTC
- | TRBJ2-2 | TRBV6-5 | many | CASRHRFGELFF | TGTGCCAGCAGACACCGTTTCGGGGAGCTGTTTTTT
TRBD2 | TRBJ2-4 | TRBV20-1 | many | CSAADGGAKNIQYF | TGCAGTGCCGCGGACGGGGGGGCCAAAAACATTCAGTACTTC
TRBD1 | TRBJ1-1 | TRBV5-1 | many | CASSAPGTGNTEAFF | TGCGCCAGCAGCGCACCCGGGACAGGGAACACTGAAGCTTTCTTT
- | TRBJ1-5 | TRBV20-1 | many | CSAKRAGAGNQPQHF | TGCAGTGCTAAAAGGGCAGGGGCTGGCAATCAGCCCCAGCATTTT
- | TRBJ2-4 | TRBV5-1 | many | CASSSDLKNIQYF | TGCGCCAGCAGCTCGGACTTAAAAAACATTCAGTACTTC
TRBD1 | TRBJ1-2 | TRBV20-1 | many | CSAIRDRGSYGYTF | TGCAGTGCTATCCGGGACAGGGGATCGTATGGCTACACCTTC
- | TRBJ2-5 | TRBV18 | - | CASRSHGEETQYF | TGTGCCAGCCGCTCCCACGGGGAAGAGACCCAGTACTTC
- | TRBJ1-2 | TRBV5-1 | many | CASSLVVSANYGYTF | TGCGCCAGCAGCTTGGTGGTTTCAGCTAACTATGGCTACACCTTC
TRBD1 | TRBJ1-5 | TRBV20-1 | many | CSALLTGIDNQPQHF | TGCAGTGCTTTATTGACAGGGATTGACAATCAGCCCCAGCATTTT
- | TRBJ1-1 | TRBV10-3 | - | CAISAHGTAGNTEAFF | TGTGCCATCAGTGCCCATGGGACTGCGGGGAACACTGAAGCTTTCTTT